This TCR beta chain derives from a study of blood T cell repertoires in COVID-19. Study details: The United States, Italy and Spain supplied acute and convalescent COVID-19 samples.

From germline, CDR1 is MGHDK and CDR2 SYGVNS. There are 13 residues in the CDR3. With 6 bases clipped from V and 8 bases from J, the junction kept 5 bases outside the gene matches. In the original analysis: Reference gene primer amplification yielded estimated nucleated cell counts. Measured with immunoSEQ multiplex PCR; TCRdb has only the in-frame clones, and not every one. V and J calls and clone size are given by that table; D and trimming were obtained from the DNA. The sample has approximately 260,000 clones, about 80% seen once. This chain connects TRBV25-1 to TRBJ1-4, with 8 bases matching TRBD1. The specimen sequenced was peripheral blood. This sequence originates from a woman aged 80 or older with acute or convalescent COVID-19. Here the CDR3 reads CASSPGGEEKLFF. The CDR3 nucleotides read TGTGCCAGCAGCCCAGGGGGCGAAGAAAAACTGTTTTTT.